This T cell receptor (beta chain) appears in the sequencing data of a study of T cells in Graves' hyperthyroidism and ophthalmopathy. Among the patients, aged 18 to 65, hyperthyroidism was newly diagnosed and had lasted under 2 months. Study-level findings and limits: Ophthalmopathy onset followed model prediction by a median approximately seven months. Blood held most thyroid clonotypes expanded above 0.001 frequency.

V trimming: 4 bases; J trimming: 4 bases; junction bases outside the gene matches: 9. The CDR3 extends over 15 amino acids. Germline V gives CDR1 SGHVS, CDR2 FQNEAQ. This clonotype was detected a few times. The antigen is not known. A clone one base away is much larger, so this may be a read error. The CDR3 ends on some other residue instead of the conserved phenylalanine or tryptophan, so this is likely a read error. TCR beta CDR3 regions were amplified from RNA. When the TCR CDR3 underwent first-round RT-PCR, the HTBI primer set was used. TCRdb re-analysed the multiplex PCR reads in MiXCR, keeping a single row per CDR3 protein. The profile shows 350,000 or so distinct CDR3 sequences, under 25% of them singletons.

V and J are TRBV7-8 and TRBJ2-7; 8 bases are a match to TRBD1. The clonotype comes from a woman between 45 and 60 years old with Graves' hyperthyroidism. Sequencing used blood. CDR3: CASSSRTGWGYEQYL. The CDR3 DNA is TGTGCCAGCAGCTCCCGGACAGGGTGGGGATACGAGCAGTACCTC.